The 24 T cell receptor beta chains below come from one sample, sequenced in a study of T cell repertoires in cytomegalovirus infection. Antigen specificity for these receptors is unknown. In TCRdb, the reads were re-called with MiXCR into one record per CDR3 protein. The sample lists 100,000 or so distinct CDR3 sequences, less than 55% occurring once. Here the sequenced sample was CD8+ T cells from cultured PBMCs, taken from culture after CMV antigen stimulation. These receptors all come from a human donor in good health (CMV status not recorded). Some clones in this sample may be carry-over from other donors' samples.

The V gene is TRBV5-8, the J gene TRBJ2-1; TRBD2 matches at 13 bases. CDR3 length: 15 residues. V dropped 5 bases and J dropped 15; count of bases not matched to a gene: 14. Germline V CDR1 and CDR2: SGHTS, YDEGEE. The CDR3 DNA reads TGTGCCAGCAGTCCCGGGACTAGCGGGATCCAGAACGGGTTCTTC. Translation: CASSPGTSGIQNGFF.

This clonotype occurred many times. The J gene is TRBJ2-1, the V gene TRBV5-4; the D gene is possibly TRBD1 (5 bases). V shed 3 bases and J shed 9 bases, with 10 bases lying between them. The germline V gene has CDR1 SGHNT and CDR2 YYREEE (reference sequence). This CDR3 is built from 12 residues. CDR3 protein: CASSWSGFEQFF. The CDR3 DNA reads as TGTGCCAGCAGCTGGTCAGGGTTTGAGCAGTTCTTC.

The chain employs TRBV20-1 and TRBJ2-5; 8 nucleotides match TRBD2. The ends lost 0 bases at V and 4 bases at J; junction bases unmatched: 10. Germline CDR1 and CDR2: DFQATT and SNEGSKA (reference sequence). This CDR3 comprises 16 residues. The CDR3 sequence is CSARDGNSGEAETQYF. In DNA form, the CDR3 reads TGCAGTGCTAGAGATGGTAATAGCGGGGAAGCAGAGACCCAGTACTTC.

The J gene is TRBJ2-5, the V gene TRBV27; tentative D call: TRBD2 (7 bases). CDR1 is MNHEY, CDR2 SMNVEV, per germline (reference sequence). The CDR3 is 14 residues long. With 7 bases removed from V and 4 bases from J, the gap between germline ends came to 16 bases. The CDR3 region is CASTPGGSRETQYF. The CDR3 coding sequence is TGTGCCAGCACCCCGGGGGGCTCAAGAGAGACCCAGTACTTC.

This chain connects TRBV27 to TRBJ2-1; no clear D. With 2 bases removed from V and 5 bases from J, the gap between germline ends came to 4 bases. Germline V gene data show CDR1 as MNHEY and CDR2 as SMNVEV (reference sequence). This CDR3 is 12 amino acids long. CDR3 in amino acids: CASSLNDNEQFF. DNA of the CDR3: TGTGCCAGCAGTTTAAATGACAATGAGCAGTTCTTC.

This clonotype was detected a few times. The chain joins TRBV7-2 to TRBJ2-5; 11 bases are a match to TRBD2. Germline CDR1 reads SGHTA; CDR2 reads FQGNSA. The CDR3 is made up of 16 amino acids. The V segment lost 2 bases and the J segment 5 bases; nucleotides outside the gene matches: 7. The CDR3 loop is CASSLTIAGGTETQYF. Written as DNA, the CDR3 is TGTGCCAGCAGCTTAACAATAGCGGGGGGGACGGAGACCCAGTACTTC.

A few counts support this clonotype. This sequence joins TRBV19 and TRBJ2-1, with 13 bases fitting TRBD2. J was trimmed by 6 bases and V by 5 bases; bases with no gene match: 10. Looked up from germline, CDR1 is LNHDA and CDR2 is SQIVND (reference sequence). The CDR3 has 17 residues. The CDR3 sequence is CASSWTSGGNFLNEQFF. The CDR3 DNA reads TGTGCCAGTAGTTGGACTAGCGGGGGTAATTTCCTCAATGAGCAGTTCTTC.

This clonotype was found a few times. The chain has TRBV28 and TRBJ1-3, with D tentatively TRBD1 (6 bases). Per the germline V gene, CDR1 is MDHEN and CDR2 is SYDVKM. Trimming removed 6 bases at V and 4 bases at J, with 16 bases between. The length of the CDR3 is 15 residues. The CDR3 sequence: CASRDTGFSGNTIYF. CDR3 nucleotide sequence: TGTGCCAGCAGGGATACAGGGTTCTCCGGAAACACCATATATTTT.

The chain combines TRBV7-9 with TRBJ2-2, with unresolved D. Trimming removed 5 bases at V and 2 bases at J, with 12 bases between. From germline, CDR1 is SEHNR and CDR2 FQNEAQ (reference sequence). This CDR3 spans 15 amino acids. The CDR3 region has the DNA TGTGCCAGCAGCCATCCAGCCGTCAACACCGGGGAGCTGTTTTTT. It is translated as CASSHPAVNTGELFF.

The chain joins TRBV20-1 to TRBJ2-1; D tentatively fits TRBD1 or TRBD2 (5 bases each). Germline CDR1 reads DFQATT; CDR2 reads SNEGSKA (reference sequence). CDR3 length: 13 amino acids. The CDR3 coding sequence is TGCACCACCGAGGGGCCAGGCTACAATGAGCAGTTCTTC. It specifies CTTEGPGYNEQFF.

This clonotype was seen a single time. The chain employs TRBV3-1 and TRBJ1-1; TRBD1 agrees at 9 bases. The germline V gene has CDR1 LGHDT and CDR2 YNNKEL (reference sequence). The CDR3 runs 12 residues. The V segment lost 6 bases and the J segment 11 bases; nucleotides outside the gene matches: 7. This CDR3 reads CASRPQGAKAFF. CDR3 DNA: TGTGCCAGCAGGCCACAGGGGGCTAAGGCTTTCTTT.

The chain is built from TRBV12-3 or TRBV12-4 and TRBJ1-1; 7 bases match TRBD1. This CDR3 is 13 amino acids long. V lost 4 bases to trimming and J lost 7 bases; unmatched junction nucleotides: 6. The CDR3 spells CASSYPQGSEAFF. For the CDR3, the DNA is TGTGCCAGCAGTTACCCACAGGGGAGTGAAGCTTTCTTT.

This clonotype was detected only a few times. The chain combines TRBV12-3 or TRBV12-4 with TRBJ1-5; no definite D call. V lost 4 bases and J lost 6, with 19 bases in between. The CDR3 has 16 amino acids. Here the CDR3 reads CASSSGPNLLIQPQHF. The CDR3 DNA sequence: TGTGCCAGCAGTTCCGGGCCGAATCTCTTAATTCAGCCCCAGCATTTT.

V gene TRBV11-3 combines with J gene TRBJ2-1; TRBD2 is a possible D gene (7 bases). V was pared by 1 base and J by 5 bases, with 18 bases between. Per germline, CDR1 SGHNT and CDR2 YENEEA. The length of the CDR3 is 17 residues. The CDR3: CASSLVGGGPQDNEQFF. The DNA for the CDR3 is TGTGCCAGCAGCTTAGTCGGCGGGGGCCCCCAGGACAATGAGCAGTTCTTC.

V and J are TRBV10-3 and TRBJ1-5; no reliable D call. Germline assignment: CDR1 ENHRY and CDR2 SYGVKD. V was pared by 2 bases and J by 2 bases, with 7 bases between. The CDR3 is 14 residues long. For the CDR3, the DNA is TGTGCCATCAGTGAGGGGGAGGGCAATCAGCCCCAGCATTTT. Translating gives CAISEGEGNQPQHF.

This clonotype showed up just a few times. The V and J genes are TRBV7-9 and TRBJ2-1; TRBD1 might be the D (6 bases). The CDR3 sequence is 18 residues long. CDR1 is SEHNR, CDR2 FQNEAQ, per germline (reference sequence). V lost 5 bases, J lost 0 bases, and 20 bases lay in between. CDR3 amino acids: CASSPIRGHRISYNEQFF. Here the CDR3 DNA reads TGTGCCAGCAGCCCCATCCGGGGACACAGGATCTCCTACAATGAGCAGTTCTTC. Full variable domain (outside the CDR3, taken from reference TRBV7-9 and TRBJ2-1): DTGVSQNPRHKITKRGQNVTFRCDPISEHNRLYWYRQTLGQGPEFLTYFQNEAQLEKSRLLSDRFSAERPKGSFSTLEIQRTEQGDSAMYLCASSPIRGHRISYNEQFFGPGTRLTVL.

This clonotype showed up just a few times. This sequence joins TRBV6-6 and TRBJ1-1, with D possibly matching TRBD1 (5 bases). This CDR3 comprises 14 residues. Germline lookup yields CDR1 MNHNY and CDR2 SVGAGI (reference sequence). V dropped 6 bases and J dropped 5 bases, with 16 bases sitting between them. The CDR3 DNA follows: TGTGCCAGCAGGGGGGAGGGGTTCTTTACTGAAGCTTTCTTT. It yields the protein CASRGEGFFTEAFF.

This chain uses TRBV2 with TRBJ2-7, with 11 nucleotides matching TRBD1. The germline V gene has CDR1 SNHLY and CDR2 FYNNEI. The CDR3 is 15 amino acids. V was pared by 9 bases and J by 4 bases, with 11 bases of the junction left unmatched. CDR3 in DNA: TGTGCCAGTCAGGAGGGGACAGGGGGATTATACGAGCAGTACTTC. Amino acid sequence: CASQEGTGGLYEQYF.

The chain combines TRBV7-9 with TRBJ2-7; D gene unclear. Germline V gives CDR1 SEHNR, CDR2 FQNEAQ (reference sequence). The CDR3 has 13 residues. V lost 1 base and J lost 7, with 11 bases in between. The CDR3 loop is CASSLVPQPEQYF. Written as DNA, the CDR3 is TGTGCCAGCAGCTTAGTTCCCCAGCCAGAGCAGTACTTC.

This clonotype came up once. V and J are TRBV5-1 and TRBJ2-3; 9 bases align to TRBD2. Unmatched junction bases numbered 10, after V lost 4 bases and J lost 4 bases. CDR3 length equals 16 residues. Germline CDR1 and CDR2: SGHRS and YFSETQ. This CDR3 reads CASSPLAGFQPDTQYF. In DNA form, the CDR3 reads TGCGCCAGCAGCCCCCTAGCGGGGTTCCAGCCAGATACGCAGTATTTT.

The V and J genes are TRBV7-9 and TRBJ2-5; tentatively, D is TRBD1 or TRBD2 (5 bases each). CDR1 is SEHNR, CDR2 FQNEAQ, per germline (reference sequence). Trimming stripped 5 bases from V and 5 bases from J, with 12 bases between. This CDR3 has 13 residues. Here the CDR3 reads CASSPSGLETQYF. The CDR3, as DNA: TGTGCCAGCAGCCCCTCGGGGCTGGAGACCCAGTACTTC.

The J gene is TRBJ2-5, the V gene TRBV15; a weak D match, TRBD1 (5 bases). CDR1 and CDR2 (germline): LNHNV, YYDKDF (reference sequence). V was cut by 0 bases and J by 2 bases, with 10 bases left in between. The CDR3 is made up of 15 amino acids. For the CDR3, the DNA is TGTGCCACCAGCAGAGAAGGGGAACTTCAAGAGACCCAGTACTTC. Residues: CATSREGELQETQYF.

The chain recombines TRBV19 with TRBJ2-7, with TRBD2 identical over 7 bases. There are 14 residues in the CDR3. V lost 5 bases and J lost 0; bases outside the gene matches: 4. Germline assignment: CDR1 LNHDA and CDR2 SQIVND (reference sequence). The CDR3 loop is CASSSGGFSYEQYF. In DNA, the CDR3 is TGTGCCAGTAGTTCGGGGGGATTCTCCTACGAGCAGTACTTC.

The table lists this clonotype with a few counts. The V and J genes are TRBV5-1 and TRBJ2-7; unclear D gene. This CDR3 is built from 16 residues. V lost 4 bases to trimming and J lost 0 bases, with 17 bases between them. CDR1 SGHRS and CDR2 YFSETQ come from the germline V gene. CDR3 sequence: CASSIPVGLSSYEQYF. The DNA for the CDR3 is TGCGCCAGCAGCATCCCAGTGGGGTTAAGCTCCTACGAGCAGTACTTC.